The 20 T cell receptor beta chains listed next were all sequenced from one sample in a study of early stage breast cancer tumors. Data came from immunoSEQ multiplex PCR; TCRdb stores just in-frame clones and leaves some out. This sample yields under 45,000 clones, of which approximately 72% are seen a single time; roughly 7.9% belongs to the top ten. The material sequenced was blood. All receptors come from a person aged 45 to 59 with breast cancer.

This clone appeared a few times. V is TRBV27 and J is TRBJ1-5; D not certain. The CDR3 has 12 residues. The ends were cut back, 5 bases at V and 8 bases at J, with 10 bases in the middle. Per the germline V gene, CDR1 is MNHEY and CDR2 is SMNVEV (reference sequence). The CDR3 loop reads CASSQTREPQHF. DNA for the CDR3: TGTGCCAGCAGTCAAACTAGAGAGCCCCAGCATTTT.

About this clone: Other nucleotide sequences in the sample specify the same CDR3. The chain has TRBV7-6 and TRBJ2-1, with TRBD1 identical over 8 bases. The CDR3 has 15 amino acids. V lost 4 bases, J lost 0 bases, and 2 bases stayed unmatched. Germline V gene sequence: CDR1 SGHVS, CDR2 FNYEAQ. CDR3 DNA: TGTGCCAGCAGCTCTACAGGGGGCTCCTACAATGAGCAGTTCTTC. Amino acid sequence: CASSSTGGSYNEQFF.

This clone occurred once. The rearrangement uses TRBV7-3 and TRBJ2-7; D is undetermined. Germline V gene lookup returns CDR1 SGHTA and CDR2 FQGTGA. V was trimmed by 5 bases and J by 7 bases, leaving 24 bases between them. The CDR3 runs 16 residues. CDR3 sequence (DNA): TGTGCCAGCAGCACCACCCCCGAGGCCCCGGCGAGTGAGCAGTACTTC. This encodes CASSTTPEAPASEQYF.

The V call is TRBV7-3, the J call TRBJ2-7, with a possible D match to TRBD2 (5 bases). V was pared by 2 bases and J by 1 base, with 12 bases between. Germline V CDR1 and CDR2: SGHTA, FQGTGA. The length of the CDR3 is 15 residues. CDR3 residues: CASSLGPPGSYEQYF. The CDR3 DNA reads as TGTGCCAGCAGCTTAGGCCCCCCGGGGTCCTACGAGCAGTACTTC.

This chain uses TRBV5-1 with TRBJ2-5; 8 nucleotides line up with TRBD2. V lost 4 bases, J lost 2 bases, and 4 bases stayed unmatched. The germline V gene has CDR1 SGHRS and CDR2 YFSETQ. The CDR3 totals 14 residues. In DNA, the CDR3 is TGCGCCAGCAGCCCCGGGGGGGGGCAAGAGACCCAGTACTTC. Residues: CASSPGGGQETQYF.

The V gene is TRBV7-8, the J gene TRBJ1-2, with 7 bases aligning to TRBD1. V gave up 5 bases and J gave up 4 bases; unmatched junction bases: 19. The CDR3 loop spans 18 amino acids. Germline V gene sequence: CDR1 SGHVS, CDR2 FQNEAQ. The CDR3 here is CASSRRPGGSRGIYGYTF. The CDR3 coding sequence is TGTGCCAGCAGCCGACGTCCAGGGGGGTCTAGAGGGATCTATGGCTACACCTTC.

J is TRBJ2-7 and V is TRBV11-3, with a tentative D call TRBD2 (6 bases). The V gene lost 5 bases and the J gene lost 0 bases, with 17 bases spanning the gap. This CDR3 contains 16 residues. CDR1 SGHNT and CDR2 YENEEA come from the germline V gene. The CDR3 protein is CASSGWTGGISYEQYF. In DNA, the CDR3 is TGTGCCAGCAGCGGCTGGACGGGCGGGATCTCCTACGAGCAGTACTTC.

Only one count was recorded for this clone. The gene calls are TRBV7-2 and TRBJ1-5; D possibly corresponds to TRBD1 (5 bases). Trimming took off 1 base at V and 7 bases at J, with 17 bases between the two ends. CDR3 size: 16 residues. In germline, CDR1 is SGHTA, CDR2 FQGNSA. The CDR3 bases are TGTGCCAGCAGCTTAGATTCGTTGGGGCTAGGGCAGCCCCAGCATTTT. Translated: CASSLDSLGLGQPQHF.

This clone was detected only a few times. The V and J genes are TRBV6-5 and TRBJ1-1, with TRBD1 matching over 8 bases. Germline values: CDR1 MNHEY, CDR2 SVGAGI. Trimming removed 8 bases from V and 5 bases from J; junction bases left unmatched: 7. This CDR3 region has 13 residues. The CDR3 DNA follows: TGTGCCAGCTGCCCAGGGGGCGGGACTGAAGCTTTCTTT. Translating gives CASCPGGGTEAFF.

The rearrangement joins TRBV25-1 to TRBJ2-3, with D unclear. The V gene's germline CDR1 is MGHDK and CDR2 SYGVNS. The CDR3 contains 15 residues. V lost 7 bases to trimming and J lost 0 bases, with 14 bases between them. The CDR3 DNA is TGTGCCAGCAATCGACTGCCGGGTAGCACAGATACGCAGTATTTT. This gives the protein CASNRLPGSTDTQYF.

V and J are TRBV5-8 and TRBJ1-5; TRBD1 agrees at 8 bases. Losses at the gene ends were 0 bases for V and 4 bases for J; bases not matched to a gene: 3. Germline V gene lookup returns CDR1 SGHTS and CDR2 YDEGEE. CDR3 length: 15 amino acids. The CDR3 sequence is CASSLEYRGNQPQHF. Here the CDR3 DNA reads TGTGCCAGCAGCTTGGAGTACAGGGGGAATCAGCCCCAGCATTTT.

The chain combines TRBV5-6 with TRBJ1-3; the D gene is possibly TRBD1 (6 bases). With 1 base removed from V and 8 bases from J, the gap between germline ends came to 13 bases. CDR1 SGHDT and CDR2 YYEEEE come from the germline V gene. This CDR3 is 14 amino acids long. The CDR3 sequence: CASSLSGQKDTIYF. The CDR3 coding sequence is TGTGCCAGCAGCTTGAGCGGACAGAAAGACACCATATATTTT.

The J gene is TRBJ2-7, the V gene TRBV6-4; perhaps TRBD1 as D (5 bases). CDR3 length: 12 amino acids. CDR1 and CDR2 (germline): MRHNA, SNTAGT. Trimming shortened V by 10 bases and J by 5 bases, and 15 bases separated the two germline ends. In nucleotides, the CDR3 is TGTGCCATCAAGCAGGGTTCGGACGAGCAGTACGTC. This sequence encodes CAIKQGSDEQYV.

This clone was recorded only once. V usage is TRBV9 and J usage is TRBJ2-2, with 8 bases lining up with TRBD1. The CDR3 extends over 18 amino acids. Germline trimming cut 3 bases from V and 2 bases from J; bases unmatched to any gene: 12. In germline, CDR1 is SGDLS, CDR2 YYNGEE. Written as DNA, the CDR3 is TGTGCCAGCAGCGCGGACGGGACAGGCGCCTTTAACACCGGGGAGCTGTTTTTT. This gives the protein CASSADGTGAFNTGELFF.

The rearrangement uses TRBV6-4 and TRBJ1-2; 9 bases map to TRBD1. The CDR3 contains 13 residues. Trimming took 6 bases from V and 8 from J; bases not matched to a gene: 7. Germline V lookup: CDR1 MRHNA, CDR2 SNTAGT. CDR3 amino acids: CASSDGTGRGYTF. Written as DNA, the CDR3 is TGTGCCAGCAGCGATGGGACAGGGCGCGGCTACACCTTC.

This clone was counted only a few times. The genes are TRBV21-1 and TRBJ1-5; the tabulated D call, TRBD1, remains unverified against the DNA. TRBV21-1 is an annotated pseudogene. The CDR3 covers 20 residues. CDR3 sequence reads: CASSTRRNVNRDREFQPQHF. As DNA, the CDR3 is TGTGCCAGCAGCACTCGGAGGAACGTTAACCGGGACAGGGAATTTCAGCCCCAGCATTTT.

The chain uses TRBV2 and TRBJ2-2; possible D gene TRBD1, 6 bases. Trimming pared 5 bases from V and 1 base from J, leaving 8 bases between. The CDR3 has 14 amino acids. Germline V lookup: CDR1 SNHLY, CDR2 FYNNEI. The CDR3 loop is CASSSDRNTGELFF. CDR3 nucleotide sequence: TGTGCCAGCAGTTCGGACAGGAACACCGGGGAGCTGTTTTTT.

The chain recombines TRBV7-9 with TRBJ1-2, with D perhaps matching TRBD1 (6 bases). V was trimmed by 5 bases and J by 6 bases, leaving 13 bases between them. The CDR3 is 13 residues long. Germline assignment: CDR1 SEHNR and CDR2 FQNEAQ (reference sequence). Here the CDR3 reads CASSLQGLDGYTF. The CDR3 region has the DNA TGTGCCAGCAGCCTACAGGGATTGGATGGCTACACCTTC.

This chain uses TRBV13 with TRBJ2-5, with D tentatively TRBD1 (6 bases). This CDR3 has 14 residues. The V end lost 5 bases, the J end lost 1 base, and 11 bases lay between the germline ends. Per germline, CDR1 PRHDT and CDR2 FYEKMQ (reference sequence). CDR3 nucleotide sequence: TGTGCCAGCAGCCCCACAGGGTTCCAAGAGACCCAGTACTTC. Translating it yields CASSPTGFQETQYF.

V and J are TRBV29-1 and TRBJ1-2; 7 nucleotides agree with TRBD1. The CDR3 consists of 16 residues. V lost 4 bases to trimming and J lost 8 bases; unmatched junction nucleotides: 19. Looked up from germline, CDR1 is SQVTM and CDR2 is ANQGSEA. The DNA for the CDR3 is TGCAGCGTTGCCGGAATCCTTGGACAGGCGGGTATGGGCTACACCTTC. It codes for CSVAGILGQAGMGYTF.